Detailed here is one T cell receptor beta chain. In the original processing: Estimation of nucleated cell counts was performed using reference gene primer amplification. Sequenced by immunoSEQ multiplex PCR; TCRdb stores in-frame clones only, minus some. V and J calls and clone size follow that table, whereas D and trimming were derived from the DNA. The table lists roughly 200,000 clones, under 80% of them singletons. The data stem from a study of blood T cell repertoires in COVID-19. Overall study: Some COVID-19 samples were acute and others convalescent; all came from the United States, Italy and Spain. From T cells, B-cell-depleted T cells, or PBMCs came the material, which was cDNA or gDNA.

The germline V gene encodes CDR1 MDHEN and CDR2 SYDVKM. The trim removed 6 bases at V and 6 bases at J, leaving 9 bases unmatched. This CDR3 spans 15 amino acids. Sequenced sample: peripheral blood. The J gene is TRBJ2-4, the V gene TRBV28; 9 positions agree with TRBD1. The clonotype comes from a man in his fifties who had recovered from COVID-19. CDR3: CASRETGTGLNIQYF. The CDR3 DNA sequence: TGTGCCAGCAGAGAAACCGGGACAGGGTTAAACATTCAGTACTTC.